This T cell receptor (beta chain) derives from a study of cytomegalovirus exposure and HLA in healthy donors. Study-wide points: Prior analysis indicated that the majority of TCR beta V segments exhibited productivity approximately 90% or approximately 30% of the time. According to the study, 150 to 200 TCR beta chains were cytomegalovirus-associated. What a later analysis reportedly showed was that an Asian-associated ancestry cluster had fewer N-insertions than the roughly 720-donor mean. Accurate predictions that matched the HLA-A and HLA-B alleles of most subjects were reportedly made from TCR beta sequences.

The CDR3 extends over 14 amino acids. Trimming at V came to 1 base and at J to 7 bases, leaving 6 bases not matched to a gene. Germline V gene lookup returns CDR1 SGHAT and CDR2 FQDESV (reference sequence). With regard to this clone: The antigen is not known.

The PCR ran on 60 Vbeta and 13 Jbeta primers. Only in-frame clones appear in the TCRdb table, and some are missing; sequencing was by immunoSEQ multiplex PCR. The data hold tens of thousands of clones, with about 66% observed a single time. Sequencing was done on a sample of PBMCs. V usage is TRBV11-1 and J usage is TRBJ2-7; TRBD2 matches 8 bases. The clonotype was recovered from a woman aged 45-59 years in good health and CMV-seropositive. The CDR3 protein is CASSLVTSEGEQYF. The DNA for the CDR3 is TGTGCCAGCAGCTTAGTGACTAGCGAAGGTGAGCAGTACTTC.